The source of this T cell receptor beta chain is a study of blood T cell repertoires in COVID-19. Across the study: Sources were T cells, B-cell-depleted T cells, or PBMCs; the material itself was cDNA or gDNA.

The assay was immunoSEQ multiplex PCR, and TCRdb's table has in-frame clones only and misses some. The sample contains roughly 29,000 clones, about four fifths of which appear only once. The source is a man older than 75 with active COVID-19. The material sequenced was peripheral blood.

CDR3 DNA sequence: TGCGCCAGCAGTGAGGGGCAGGGATGGACAGATACGCAGTATTTT. The encoded protein is CASSEGQGWTDTQYF. The chain uses TRBV10-1 and TRBJ2-3, with D perhaps TRBD1 (5 bases). V was pared by 2 bases and J by 3 bases, with 12 bases between. The CDR3 runs 15 residues. Germline V gene data show CDR1 as WNHNN and CDR2 as SYGVQD (reference sequence).